The TCR beta chain described here comes from a study of cytomegalovirus exposure and HLA in healthy donors. Study-wide context: The study's early data release held tens of millions of unique TCRs from HLA-typed donors. Study-wide findings and caveats: Later analysis showed most CMV-associated TCR beta chains appearing HLA-restricted. CMV serostatus was the sole immune exposure information available.

Germline lookup yields CDR1 MGHRA and CDR2 YSYEKL. The CDR3 loop spans 16 amino acids. The ends were cut back, 1 base at V and 9 bases at J, with 16 bases in the middle. Points on this clone: Its antigen is not known.

Primers: 60 Vbeta forward and 13 Jbeta reverse. TCRdb's copy holds only in-frame clones and misses some; the assay was immunoSEQ multiplex PCR. The sample shows about 160,000 clones, 71% of them seen only once. The gene calls are TRBV4-1 and TRBJ1-6, with D possibly being TRBD1 (6 bases). The sample comprised PBMCs. The clonotype originates from a young woman in good health and CMV-seronegative. In nucleotides, the CDR3 is TGCGCCAGCAGCCAAGTAGGGACAATGGAAAGTTCACCCCTCCACTTT. Its protein product is CASSQVGTMESSPLHF.